This TCR beta chain was sequenced during a study of T cell changes during pregnancy in multiple sclerosis. The repertoire was sequenced with immunoSEQ multiplex PCR; TCRdb's copy has only in-frame clones and lacks some. Seen here are over 50,000 clones, roughly 86% observed once, and the top ten hold 1.5% to 2%. V gave up 6 bases and J gave up 5 bases; unmatched junction bases: 11. This CDR3 has 15 residues. Germline V gene data show CDR1 as MNHEY and CDR2 as SVGAGI. This sequence joins TRBV6-5 and TRBJ2-5, with TRBD2 matching 8 bases. This TCR came from a female donor with multiple sclerosis, enrolled in a pregnancy study. Material: peripheral blood, obtained in the first trimester of pregnancy. CDR3 bases: TGTGCCAGCAGCACGACTGCCGGGAGGGGGGAGACCCAGTACTTC. Its translation: CASSTTAGRGETQYF.